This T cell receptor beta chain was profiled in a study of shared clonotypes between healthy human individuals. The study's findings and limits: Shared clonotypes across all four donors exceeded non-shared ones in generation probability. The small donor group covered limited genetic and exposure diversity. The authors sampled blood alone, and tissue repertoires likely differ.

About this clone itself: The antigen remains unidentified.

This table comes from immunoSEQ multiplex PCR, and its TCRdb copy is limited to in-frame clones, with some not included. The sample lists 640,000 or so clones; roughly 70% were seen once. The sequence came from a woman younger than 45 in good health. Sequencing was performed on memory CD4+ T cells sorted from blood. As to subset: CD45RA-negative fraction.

This CDR3 is CASSWDRPNTEAFF. DNA of the CDR3: TGCGCCAGCAGCTGGGACAGACCGAACACTGAAGCTTTCTTT. The gene calls are TRBV5-1 and TRBJ1-1, with 7 bases identical to TRBD1. V lost 3 bases and J lost 1; bases outside the gene matches: 3. The V gene's germline CDR1 is SGHRS and CDR2 YFSETQ. The CDR3 is made up of 14 amino acids.